Listed below are T cell receptor beta chains from one sample, sequenced in a study of blood T cell repertoires in COVID-19. Data came from immunoSEQ multiplex PCR; TCRdb stores just in-frame clones and leaves some out. This sample carries 250,000 to 300,000 clones, 81% of them seen once, and the ten largest clones take about 2.9%. Sequenced input: peripheral blood. Every receptor here comes from a woman aged 60-70 years with active or convalescent COVID-19. Each CDR3 is given with its conserved first and last residue. A D gene is named only where the DNA matches it firmly. Clone size, where shown, is once, few, many, or a class for clones that have expanded.

TRBD2 | - | TRBJ2-7 | TRBV6-2/TRBV6-3 | 17 | TGTGCCAGCAGTTACTGGGAGGGCAGAGGAGACATCTACGAGCAGTACTTC | CASSYWEGRGDIYEQYF
- | - | TRBJ1-2 | TRBV29-1 | 16 | TGCAGCGTGGACAGCGGAAACTCCCAAGGTGGGAATGGCTACACCTTC | CSVDSGNSQGGNGYTF
- | - | TRBJ1-6 | TRBV4-1 | 17 | TGCGCCAGCAGCCAAGATCCACAGAGCTCCTATAATTCACCCCTCCACTTT | CASSQDPQSSYNSPLHF
- | - | TRBJ2-3 | TRBV19 | 18 | TGTGCCAGTAGTATAGGACATCGCGAAGGGGGATACACAGATACGCAGTATTTT | CASSIGHREGGYTDTQYF
- | - | TRBJ1-3 | TRBV23-1 | 19 | TGCGCCAGCAGTCAATCTGGGCCAGAGGACTACTACTCTGGAAACACCATATATTTT | CASSQSGPEDYYSGNTIYF
- | - | TRBJ1-2 | TRBV4-3 | 15 | TGCGCCAGCAGCCAAGACCTCGGAGCTAACTATGGCTACACCTTC | CASSQDLGANYGYTF
- | - | TRBJ2-4 | TRBV30 | 11 | TGTGCCTGGAGTGAGAGGAACATTCAGTACTTC | CAWSERNIQYF
- | - | TRBJ1-5 | TRBV18 | 16 | TGTGCCAGCTCACCGAACCCGGGGGGTAGCAATCAGCCCCAGCATTTT | CASSPNPGGSNQPQHF
- | few | TRBJ1-2 | TRBV7-3 | 12 | TGTGCCAGCAGCTCCCAGGGAGGAGGCTACACCTTC | CASSSQGGGYTF
TRBD1 | once | TRBJ1-1 | TRBV3-1/TRBV3-2 | 19 | TGTGCCAGCAGCCAAGAGGATAGCTGGGACAGGGAAATGAACACTGAAGCTTTCTTT | CASSQEDSWDREMNTEAFF
- | - | TRBJ2-3 | TRBV19 | 16 | TGTGCCAGTAGTATAGGTGCCGGGGGGCGCACAGATACGCAGTATTTT | CASSIGAGGRTDTQYF
TRBD1 | - | TRBJ1-2 | TRBV4-1 | 14 | TGCGCCAGCAGCCAAGACAGGGGGAACTATGGCTACACCTTC | CASSQDRGNYGYTF
TRBD2 | - | TRBJ2-1 | TRBV6-5 | 15 | TGTGCCAGCAGCACTAGCGGTTCCTCCTACAATGAGCAGTTCTTC | CASSTSGSSYNEQFF
TRBD1 | - | TRBJ1-2 | TRBV6-5 | 14 | TGTGCCAGCAAGGCCCGGACAGGGGCCTATGGCTACACCTTC | CASKARTGAYGYTF
- | - | TRBJ1-3 | TRBV6-5 | 15 | TGTGCCAGCAGTCTGGCGGGGGGCTCTGGAAACACCATATATTTT | CASSLAGGSGNTIYF
- | many | TRBJ2-2 | TRBV5-4 | 15 | TGTGCCAGCAGATCTGGTGGGCATTACACCGGGGAGCTGTTTTTT | CASRSGGHYTGELFF
TRBD1 | - | TRBJ1-5 | TRBV9 | 15 | TGTGCCAGCAGCGGGCAGGGGGCGAGTATTCAGCCCCAGCATTTT | CASSGQGASIQPQHF
- | - | TRBJ2-3 | TRBV5-8 | 17 | TGTGCCAGCAGGTTACTACAGGGAATTGGGGTCACAGATACGCAGTATTTT | CASRLLQGIGVTDTQYF
TRBD1 | - | TRBJ1-3 | TRBV7-6 | 15 | TGTGCCAGCAGCTCGGGGACAGTAGCCAGAAACACCATATATTTT | CASSSGTVARNTIYF
TRBD2 | - | TRBJ2-1 | TRBV3-1/TRBV3-2 | 16 | TGTGCCAGCAGCCAAGTTGGCCTAGCGGGCTACAATGAGCAGTTCTTC | CASSQVGLAGYNEQFF
TRBD2 | - | TRBJ2-7 | TRBV6-5 | 15 | TGTGCCAGCAACCCGTCCCCGGGGGGGAGCTACGAGCAGTACTTC | CASNPSPGGSYEQYF
- | - | TRBJ1-6 | TRBV27 | 14 | TGTGCCAGCAGTTTCAGCGGGGATAATTCACCCCTCCACTTT | CASSFSGDNSPLHF
- | - | TRBJ1-6 | TRBV19 | 13 | TGTGCCAGTAGGGTTTCGGGGAATTCACCCCTCCACTTT | CASRVSGNSPLHF
- | - | TRBJ1-6 | TRBV10-3 | 13 | TGTGCCAGCAAGGGACTCTATAATTCACCCCTCCACTTT | CASKGLYNSPLHF
- | - | TRBJ1-5 | TRBV5-1 | 16 | TGCGCCAGCAGCTTGGGGGCGGCAGGGAGCAATCAGCCCCAGCATTTT | CASSLGAAGSNQPQHF
TRBD1 | - | TRBJ1-4 | TRBV2 | 15 | TGTGCCAGCAGTGCGTTGGCAGGGGGTTTTGAAAAACTGTTTTTT | CASSALAGGFEKLFF
- | once | TRBJ1-6 | TRBV9 | 15 | TGTGCCAGCAGCGTAGCGGGAGCCTATAATTCACCCCTCCACTTT | CASSVAGAYNSPLHF